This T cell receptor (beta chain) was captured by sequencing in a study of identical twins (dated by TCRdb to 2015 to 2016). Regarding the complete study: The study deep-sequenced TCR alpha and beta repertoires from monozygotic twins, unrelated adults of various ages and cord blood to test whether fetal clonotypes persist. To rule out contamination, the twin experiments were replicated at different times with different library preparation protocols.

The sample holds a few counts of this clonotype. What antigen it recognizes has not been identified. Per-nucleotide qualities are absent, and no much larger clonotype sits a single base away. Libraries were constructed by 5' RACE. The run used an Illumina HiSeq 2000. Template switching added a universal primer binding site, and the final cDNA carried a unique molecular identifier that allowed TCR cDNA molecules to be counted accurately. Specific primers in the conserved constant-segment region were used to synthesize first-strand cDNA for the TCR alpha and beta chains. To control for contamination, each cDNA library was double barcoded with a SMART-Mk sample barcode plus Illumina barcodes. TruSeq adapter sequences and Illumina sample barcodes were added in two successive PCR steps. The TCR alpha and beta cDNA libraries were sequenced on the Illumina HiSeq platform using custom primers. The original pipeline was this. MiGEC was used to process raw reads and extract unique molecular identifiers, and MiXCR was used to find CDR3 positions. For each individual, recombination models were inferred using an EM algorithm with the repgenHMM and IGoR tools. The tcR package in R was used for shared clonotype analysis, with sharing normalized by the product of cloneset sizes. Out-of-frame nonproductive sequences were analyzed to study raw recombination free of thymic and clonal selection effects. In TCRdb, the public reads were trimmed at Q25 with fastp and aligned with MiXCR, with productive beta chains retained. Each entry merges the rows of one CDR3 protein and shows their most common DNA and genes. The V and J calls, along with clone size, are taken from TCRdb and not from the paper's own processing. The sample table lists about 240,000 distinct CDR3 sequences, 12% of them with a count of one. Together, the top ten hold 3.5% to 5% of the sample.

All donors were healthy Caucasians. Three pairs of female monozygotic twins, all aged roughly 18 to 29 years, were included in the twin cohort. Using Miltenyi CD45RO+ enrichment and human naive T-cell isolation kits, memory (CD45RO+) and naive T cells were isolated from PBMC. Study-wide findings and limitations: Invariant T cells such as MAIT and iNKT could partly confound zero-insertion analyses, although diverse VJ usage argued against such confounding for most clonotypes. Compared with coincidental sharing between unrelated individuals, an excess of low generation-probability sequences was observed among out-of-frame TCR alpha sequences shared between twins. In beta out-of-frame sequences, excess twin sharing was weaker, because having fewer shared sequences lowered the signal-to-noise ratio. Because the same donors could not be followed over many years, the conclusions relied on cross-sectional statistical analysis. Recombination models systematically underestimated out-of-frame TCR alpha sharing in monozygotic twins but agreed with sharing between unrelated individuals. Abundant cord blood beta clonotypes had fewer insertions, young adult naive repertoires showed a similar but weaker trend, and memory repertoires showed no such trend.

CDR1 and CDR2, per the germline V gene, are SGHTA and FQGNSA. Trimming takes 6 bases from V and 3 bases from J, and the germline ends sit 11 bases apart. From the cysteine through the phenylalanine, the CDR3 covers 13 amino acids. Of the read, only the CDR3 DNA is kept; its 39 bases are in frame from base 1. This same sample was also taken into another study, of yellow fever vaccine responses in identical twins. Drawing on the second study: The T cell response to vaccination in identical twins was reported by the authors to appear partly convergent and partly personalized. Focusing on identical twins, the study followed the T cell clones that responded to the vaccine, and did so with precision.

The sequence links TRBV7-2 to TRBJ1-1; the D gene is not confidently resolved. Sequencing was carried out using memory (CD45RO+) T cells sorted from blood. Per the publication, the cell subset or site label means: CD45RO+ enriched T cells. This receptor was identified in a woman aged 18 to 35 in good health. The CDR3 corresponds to CASRQNKDTEAFF. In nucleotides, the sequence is TGTGCCAGCAGACAGAACAAGGACACTGAAGCTTTCTTT.